Listed below are T cell receptor beta chains from one sample, sequenced in a study of blood T cell repertoires in COVID-19. The table came from immunoSEQ multiplex PCR; TCRdb's copy has only in-frame clones and leaves some out. The repertoire includes around 92,000 clones, 86% of them detected once, and 25% sits in the top ten. Sequencing was performed on peripheral blood. The receptors derive from a human donor in a cohort sampled during active COVID-19. CDR3s include the opening cysteine and the closing phenylalanine or tryptophan. The order of the fields is J gene, V gene, clone size, D gene, CDR3 DNA, CDR3 protein. A D gene is named only where the DNA matches it firmly. Size tells how often a clone was seen (once, few, many) or the class of an expanded clone, and some rows leave it out.

>TRBJ1-2|TRBV19|NA|NA
TGTGCCACCCGACAGCCAACTAACTATGGCTACACCTTC
CATRQPTNYGYTF
>TRBJ1-2|TRBV3-1/TRBV3-2|NA|NA
TGTGCCAGCAGCCAAGGCACGGGGTATGGCTACACCTTC
CASSQGTGYGYTF
>TRBJ2-4|TRBV19|NA|TRBD1
TGTGCCAGTGCCGGGACAGGGCAAAACATTCAGTACTTC
CASAGTGQNIQYF
>TRBJ2-5|TRBV11-2|NA|TRBD2
TGTGCCAGCAGCCCCAGTGCTAGCGGGGGGGCAGAGACCCAGTACTTC
CASSPSASGGAETQYF
>TRBJ2-7|TRBV16|few|NA
TGTGCCAGCAGCCAATCGAGGCCTTACGAGCAGTACTTC
CASSQSRPYEQYF
>TRBJ2-1|TRBV7-6|NA|NA
TGTGCCAGCAGCTTAAGCGGGCCCTCGGGGGAGCAGTTCTTC
CASSLSGPSGEQFF
>TRBJ2-6|TRBV18|NA|TRBD2
TGTGCCAGCTCACCACCGATGAGCGGGAGAGGTGGGGCCAACGTCCTGACTTTC
CASSPPMSGRGGANVLTF
>TRBJ1-1|TRBV4-3|NA|TRBD1
TGCGCCAGCAGCCAAGCGACAGGGGCAGGCACTGAAGCTTTCTTT
CASSQATGAGTEAFF
>TRBJ2-1|TRBV7-6|once|TRBD1
TGTGCCAGCAGCACCCAGGACAGGATGAAGCAGTTCTTC
CASSTQDRMKQFF
>TRBJ2-5|TRBV7-9|few|NA
TGTGCCAGCAGCTTACAACATCCCCAAGAGACCCAGTACTTC
CASSLQHPQETQYF
>TRBJ1-4|TRBV5-4|NA|NA
TGTGCCAGCAGTCTCGCCGGGGTGGCTAATGAAAAACTGTTTTTT
CASSLAGVANEKLFF
>TRBJ2-7|TRBV15|NA|TRBD2
TGTGCCACCAGCAGAGATGGTTGGGCTAGCGGGGACCCCTACGAGCAGTACTTC
CATSRDGWASGDPYEQYF
>TRBJ1-1|TRBV6-5|NA|NA
TGTGCCAGCAGTTACTCAGTGGGGGGGAACACTGAAGCTTTCTTT
CASSYSVGGNTEAFF
>TRBJ2-7|TRBV7-9|NA|NA
TGTGCCAGCAGCTTTGGGTACCGAGGAGACGACCAAACCTTC
CASSFGYRGDDQTF
>TRBJ2-1|TRBV5-4|NA|TRBD2
TGTGCCAGCAGCTTAGCCGGGACTAGACCCAACAATGAGCAGTTCTTC
CASSLAGTRPNNEQFF
>TRBJ2-7|TRBV19|few|NA
TGTGCCAGTAGTATTTCTATTCTGGAGGCCTACGAGCAGTACTTC
CASSISILEAYEQYF
>TRBJ2-7|TRBV6-5|NA|TRBD1
TGTGCCAGCAGTTTCACCGGGACAGGGGAGCAGTACTTC
CASSFTGTGEQYF
>TRBJ2-2|TRBV29-1|NA|NA
TGCAGCGTTGTAACGAACACCGGGGAGCTGTTTTTT
CSVVTNTGELFF
>TRBJ1-2|TRBV4-3|NA|NA
TGCGCCAGCAGCCAAGATGGGGCAGGCTATGGCTACACCTTC
CASSQDGAGYGYTF
>TRBJ2-2|TRBV5-6|few|TRBD1
TGTGCCAGCAGCTTGACTCCAGGGGGCGACACCGGGGAGCTGTTTTTT
CASSLTPGGDTGELFF
>TRBJ2-7|TRBV15|NA|TRBD2
TGTGCCACCGGGGAGGGAGTAACCTACGAGCAGTACTTC
CATGEGVTYEQYF
>TRBJ2-7|TRBV28|NA|NA
TGTGCCAGCAGTCTCCCTGTGGGGGCCTTCTACGAGCAGTACTTC
CASSLPVGAFYEQYF
>TRBJ2-1|TRBV7-3|NA|TRBD2
TGTGCCAGCAGCGCGCTAGCGGGAGTGCGGTGGAGTGAGCAGTTCTTC
CASSALAGVRWSEQFF
>TRBJ2-2|TRBV6-2/TRBV6-3|NA|NA
TGTGCCAGCAGTTACATCGTGTTTACCGGGGAGCTGTTTTTT
CASSYIVFTGELFF
>TRBJ2-1|TRBV5-1|NA|TRBD1
TGCGCCAGCAGCTTCGGACAGGGAAACAATGAGCAGTTCTTC
CASSFGQGNNEQFF
>TRBJ2-1|TRBV7-9|once|NA
TGTGCCAGCAGCTTATTCGCCGGGGACTCCTACAATGAGCAGTTCTTC
CASSLFAGDSYNEQFF
>TRBJ2-5|TRBV6-5|NA|TRBD2
TGTGCCAGCCAGCCAGAGCTAGCGGTTAAAGAGACCCAGTACTTC
CASQPELAVKETQYF
>TRBJ1-2|TRBV5-6|NA|NA
TGTGCCAGCGGTTACACAAACCCACCGGGCTACACCTTC
CASGYTNPPGYTF
>TRBJ1-3|TRBV6-2/TRBV6-3|NA|NA
TGTGCCAGCAGTTACTCGTGGGCCTCTGGAAACACCATATATTTT
CASSYSWASGNTIYF